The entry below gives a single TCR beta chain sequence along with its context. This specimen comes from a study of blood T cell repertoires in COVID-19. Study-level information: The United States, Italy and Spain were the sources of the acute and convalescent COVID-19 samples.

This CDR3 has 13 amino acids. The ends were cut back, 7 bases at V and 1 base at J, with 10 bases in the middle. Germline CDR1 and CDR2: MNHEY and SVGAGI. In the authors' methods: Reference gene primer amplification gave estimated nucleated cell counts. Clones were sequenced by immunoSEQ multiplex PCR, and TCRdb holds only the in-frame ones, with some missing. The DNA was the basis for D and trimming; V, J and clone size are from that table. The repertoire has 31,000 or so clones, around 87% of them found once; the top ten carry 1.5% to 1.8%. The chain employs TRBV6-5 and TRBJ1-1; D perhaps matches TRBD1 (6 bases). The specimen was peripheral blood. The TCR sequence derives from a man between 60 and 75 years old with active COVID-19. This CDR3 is CASTRTENTEAFF. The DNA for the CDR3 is TGTGCCAGCACCCGGACAGAGAACACTGAAGCTTTCTTT.